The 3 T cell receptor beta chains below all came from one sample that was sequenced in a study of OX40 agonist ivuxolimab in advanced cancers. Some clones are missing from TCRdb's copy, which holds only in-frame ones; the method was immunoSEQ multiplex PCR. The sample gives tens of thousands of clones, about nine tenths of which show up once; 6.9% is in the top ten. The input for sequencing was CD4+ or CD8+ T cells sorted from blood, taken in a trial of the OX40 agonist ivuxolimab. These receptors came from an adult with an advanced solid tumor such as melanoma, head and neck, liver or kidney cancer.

CDR3 region: CASSLAGSSYEQYF. The CDR3 nucleotides read TGTGCCAGCAGCTTGGCGGGGAGCTCCTACGAGCAGTACTTC. The V gene is TRBV5-4, the J gene TRBJ2-7; tentatively, D is TRBD2 (5 bases). CDR3 length: 14 residues. V lost 0 bases and J lost 0, with 7 bases in between. Per germline, CDR1 SGHNT and CDR2 YYREEE (reference sequence).

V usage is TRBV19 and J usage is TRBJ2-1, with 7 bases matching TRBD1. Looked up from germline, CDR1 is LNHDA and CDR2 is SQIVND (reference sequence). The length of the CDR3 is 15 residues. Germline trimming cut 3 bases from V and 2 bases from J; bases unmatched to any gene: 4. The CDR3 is CASSIRQGPYNEQFF. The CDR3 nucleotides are TGTGCCAGTAGTATCCGACAGGGCCCCTACAATGAGCAGTTCTTC. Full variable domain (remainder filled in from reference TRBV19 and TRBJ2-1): DGGITQSPKYLFRKEGQNVTLSCEQNLNHDAMYWYRQDPGQGLRLIYYSQIVNDFQKGDIAEGYSVSREKKESFPLTVTSAQKNPTAFYLCASSIRQGPYNEQFFGPGTRLTVL.

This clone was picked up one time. CDR3 loop: CASTAGGGTSGTHEQYF. CDR3 sequence (DNA): TGTGCCAGTACCGCAGGTGGGGGGACTAGCGGGACTCACGAGCAGTACTTC. The chain recombines TRBV19 with TRBJ2-7; 13 nucleotides line up with TRBD2. V was pared by 7 bases and J by 5 bases, with 14 bases of the junction left unmatched. CDR1 and CDR2 (germline): LNHDA, SQIVND (reference sequence). The CDR3 covers 17 residues.